This T cell receptor beta chain was recovered during a study of blood T cell repertoires in COVID-19. The trim removed 4 bases at V and 2 bases at J, leaving 5 bases unmatched. Germline CDR1 is MGHDK and CDR2 is SYGVNS. There are 15 residues in the CDR3. The repertoire was sequenced with immunoSEQ multiplex PCR; TCRdb's copy has only in-frame clones and lacks some. The sample consists of roughly 290,000 clones, approximately 83% of them appearing once. The sequence came from a man aged 25 to 45 who had recovered from COVID-19. The sequenced sample was PBMCs or T cells enriched from blood (not recorded which). This chain links TRBV25-1 with TRBJ1-3, with TRBD1 identical over 7 bases. The CDR3 region is CASSGGQYTGNTIYF. CDR3 nucleotides: TGTGCCAGCAGTGGGGGACAGTATACTGGAAACACCATATATTTT.